The rows below give T cell receptor beta chains drawn from one sample of a study of blood T cell repertoires in COVID-19. Repertoires were generated with immunoSEQ multiplex PCR, while TCRdb's copy carries only in-frame clones and drops some. The sample carries around 100,000 clones, about nine tenths recorded once. Sequenced material: peripheral blood. The receptors shown here come from a man over 45 with acute or convalescent COVID-19. CDR3s include the opening cysteine and the closing phenylalanine or tryptophan. The order of the fields is clone size, V gene, J gene, D gene, CDR3 DNA, CDR3 protein. D genes are given only for firm matches. Clone size appears in some rows only: once, few, many, or a class for an expanded clone.

-	TRBV21-1	TRBJ2-1	-	TGTGCCAGCAGCCCCCATGGGCTAGGGGAAGGTGAGCAGTTCTTC	CASSPHGLGEGEQFF
-	TRBV25-1	TRBJ2-5	TRBD1	TGTGCCAGCAGTTCAGACAGGGCCCAAGAGACCCAGTACTTC	CASSSDRAQETQYF
-	TRBV6-2/TRBV6-3	TRBJ2-1	TRBD2	TGTGCCAGCAGCCACCGACTAGCGGGTGGGTATGAGCAGTTCTTC	CASSHRLAGGYEQFF
-	TRBV6-5	TRBJ1-5	-	TGTGCCACCAAATGGGGGGGTTTGGGCCAGCCCCAGCATTTT	CATKWGGLGQPQHF
once	TRBV29-1	TRBJ1-1	TRBD1	TGCAGCTCTTGGGACAGGGGGAACACTGAAGCTTTCTTT	CSSWDRGNTEAFF
-	TRBV5-4	TRBJ1-2	TRBD1	TGTGCCAGCAGCTTAGACAGGGGGCAGGATGGCTACACCTTC	CASSLDRGQDGYTF
once	TRBV3-1/TRBV3-2	TRBJ2-5	TRBD2	TGTGCCAGCAGCCGCGGACTAGCGGGAAAAGAGACCCAGTACTTC	CASSRGLAGKETQYF
-	TRBV11-2	TRBJ1-1	-	TGTGCCAGCAGCTTGGGGGACACTTACACTGAAGCTTTCTTT	CASSLGDTYTEAFF
-	TRBV5-4	TRBJ2-5	-	TGTGCCAGCAGCCCGAGGGGGGGGTCCAGTGAGACCCAGTACTTC	CASSPRGGSSETQYF
-	TRBV1	TRBJ2-7	-	TGCACCAGCAGCCAAGTTCTGGGGGGCGAGCAGTACTTC	CTSSQVLGGEQYF
-	TRBV7-2	TRBJ2-1	TRBD2	TGTGCCAGCAGCATAGGGACTAACAGTGAGCAGTTCTTC	CASSIGTNSEQFF
-	TRBV19	TRBJ2-1	TRBD2	TGTGCCAGTAGTATAGAACTAGCGCCAACCTACAATGAGCAGTTCTTC	CASSIELAPTYNEQFF
-	TRBV5-1	TRBJ2-5	TRBD1	TGCGCCAGCAGCTTAGACAGGGGCGGAGAGACCCAGTACTTC	CASSLDRGGETQYF
-	TRBV5-1	TRBJ2-7	-	TGCGCCAGCAGTAGTCCATCCTACGAGCAGTACTTC	CASSSPSYEQYF
once	TRBV11-3	TRBJ2-4	-	TGTGCCAGCAGCAAAGGGGGAGCCAAAAACATTCAGTACTTC	CASSKGGAKNIQYF
-	TRBV6-2/TRBV6-3	TRBJ2-3	-	TGTGCCAGCAGCTCCCTCACAGATACGCAGTATTTT	CASSSLTDTQYF
-	TRBV28	TRBJ2-6	TRBD1	TGTGCCAGCAGCGGTGGGGACAGGACATCCTCTGGGGCCAACGTCCTGACTTTC	CASSGGDRTSSGANVLTF
-	TRBV18	TRBJ1-2	-	TGTGCCAGCTCACAAGGGACAACAAATGCCAACTATGGCTACACCTTC	CASSQGTTNANYGYTF
-	TRBV5-6	TRBJ2-3	-	TGTGCCAGCAGCCACGACATTAATACGCAGTATTTT	CASSHDINTQYF
-	TRBV23-1	TRBJ2-7	TRBD1	TGCGCCGGGGACAGGGGGTTCCACGAGCAGTACTTC	CAGDRGFHEQYF
-	TRBV24-1	TRBJ2-2	TRBD1	TGTGCCACCAGTGATCCCTCGACAGGGGTCACCGGGGAGCTGTTTTTT	CATSDPSTGVTGELFF
-	TRBV6-1	TRBJ2-3	TRBD1	TGTGCCAGCAGTGAAAACGGACAGGGAACAGATACGCAGTATTTT	CASSENGQGTDTQYF
-	TRBV6-9	TRBJ2-1	-	TGTGCCAGCAGGGCCCGGGGGTACAATGAGCAGTTCTTC	CASRARGYNEQFF
-	TRBV4-1	TRBJ1-5	-	TGCGCCAGCAGCCAGCTGGAGGGCAATCAGCCCCAGCATTTT	CASSQLEGNQPQHF
once	TRBV5-6	TRBJ1-3	-	TGTGCCAGCAGCTTTACCGGGGCTGGAAACACCATATATTTT	CASSFTGAGNTIYF
few	TRBV19	TRBJ1-2	TRBD1	TGTGCCAGTAGTAACCTCCGACAGGGGACTTTCCGTGGCTACACCTTC	CASSNLRQGTFRGYTF
-	TRBV5-4	TRBJ2-5	TRBD2	TGTGCCAGCAGCTTGACTAGCGGGAGGGCCCAGTACTTC	CASSLTSGRAQYF
-	TRBV7-2	TRBJ2-3	-	TGTGCCAGCAGCCCGGACTACACCACAGATACGCAGTATTTT	CASSPDYTTDTQYF
-	TRBV18	TRBJ2-5	TRBD2	TGTGCCAGCTCACTCCGACTAGCGGGAGGGCCGGAGACCCAGTACTTC	CASSLRLAGGPETQYF
many	TRBV19	TRBJ1-6	-	TGTGCCAGCCGGGACACCTATAATTCACCCCTCCACTTT	CASRDTYNSPLHF
-	TRBV15	TRBJ2-5	-	TGTGCCACCAGCAGAGATCTGGGCAGGGAAGAGACCCAGTACTTC	CATSRDLGREETQYF
-	TRBV12-5	TRBJ2-3	-	TGTGCTAGTGGTCGGCAGGGCCGGACAGATACGCAGTATTTT	CASGRQGRTDTQYF
-	TRBV30	TRBJ2-3	-	TGTGCCTGGAGTGTACGGAGCGGGAGCACAGATACGCAGTATTTT	CAWSVRSGSTDTQYF